Described below is a single T cell receptor (beta chain) sequence and its context. The CDR3 spans 17 residues. Germline CDR1 KGHSH, CDR2 LQKENI. Unmatched junction bases numbered 7, after V lost 1 base and J lost 2 bases. This record belongs to a study of T cells in Graves' hyperthyroidism and ophthalmopathy. RNA transcripts yielded amplified TCR beta CDR3 regions. Carried out on the TCR CDR3, a first-round RT-PCR used the HTBI primer set. TCRdb analysed the multiplex PCR reads with MiXCR anew, one entry per CDR3 protein. The sample records approximately 560,000 distinct CDR3 sequences, about a sixth being singletons.

The V call is TRBV18, the J call TRBJ2-2; 7 nucleotides align to TRBD1. The sequenced sample consisted of blood. The receptor comes from a woman aged 25-40 years with Graves' hyperthyroidism. The CDR3 here is CASSPLPGQTNTGELFF. In nucleotides, the CDR3 is TGTGCCAGCTCACCACTTCCGGGACAGACAAACACCGGGGAGCTGTTTTTT.